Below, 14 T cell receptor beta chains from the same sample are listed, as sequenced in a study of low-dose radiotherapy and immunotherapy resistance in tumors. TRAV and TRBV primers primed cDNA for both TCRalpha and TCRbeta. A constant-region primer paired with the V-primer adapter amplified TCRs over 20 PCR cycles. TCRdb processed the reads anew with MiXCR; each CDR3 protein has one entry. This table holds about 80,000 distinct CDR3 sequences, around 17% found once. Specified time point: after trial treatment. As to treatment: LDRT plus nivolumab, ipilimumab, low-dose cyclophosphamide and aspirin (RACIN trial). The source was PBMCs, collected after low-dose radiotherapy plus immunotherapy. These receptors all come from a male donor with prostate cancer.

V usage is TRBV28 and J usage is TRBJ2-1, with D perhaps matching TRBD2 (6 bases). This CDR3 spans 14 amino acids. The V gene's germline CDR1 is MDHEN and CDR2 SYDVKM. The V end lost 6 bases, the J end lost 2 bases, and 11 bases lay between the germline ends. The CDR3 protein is CASRAGTPYNEQFF. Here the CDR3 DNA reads TGTGCCAGCAGAGCCGGGACTCCCTACAATGAGCAGTTCTTC.

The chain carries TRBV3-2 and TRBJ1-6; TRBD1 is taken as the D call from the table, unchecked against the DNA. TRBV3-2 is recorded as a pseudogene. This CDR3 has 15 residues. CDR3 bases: TGTGCCAGCAGACCGGAAGACAGGACGAATTCACCCCTCCACTTT. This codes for CASRPEDRTNSPLHF.

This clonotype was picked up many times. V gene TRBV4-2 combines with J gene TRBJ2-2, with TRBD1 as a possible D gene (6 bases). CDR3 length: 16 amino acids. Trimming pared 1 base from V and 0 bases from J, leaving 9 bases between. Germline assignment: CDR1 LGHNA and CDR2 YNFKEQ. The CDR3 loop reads CASSQVTGTNTGELFF. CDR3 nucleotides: TGTGCCAGCAGCCAAGTGACAGGCACGAACACCGGGGAGCTGTTTTTT.

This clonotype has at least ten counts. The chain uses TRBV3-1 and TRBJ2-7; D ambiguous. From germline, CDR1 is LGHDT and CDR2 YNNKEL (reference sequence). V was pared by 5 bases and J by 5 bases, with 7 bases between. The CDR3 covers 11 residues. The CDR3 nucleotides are TGTGCCAGCAGCTTCAATCACGAGCAGTACTTC. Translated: CASSFNHEQYF.

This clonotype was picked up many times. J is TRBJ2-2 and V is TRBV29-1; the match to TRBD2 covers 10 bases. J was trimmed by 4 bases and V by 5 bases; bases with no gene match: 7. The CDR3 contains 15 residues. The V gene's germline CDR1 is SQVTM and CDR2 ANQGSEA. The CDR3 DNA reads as TGCAGCGTTTCCGGGGCTAGCGGGGGCACCGGGGAGCTGTTTTTT. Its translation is CSVSGASGGTGELFF.

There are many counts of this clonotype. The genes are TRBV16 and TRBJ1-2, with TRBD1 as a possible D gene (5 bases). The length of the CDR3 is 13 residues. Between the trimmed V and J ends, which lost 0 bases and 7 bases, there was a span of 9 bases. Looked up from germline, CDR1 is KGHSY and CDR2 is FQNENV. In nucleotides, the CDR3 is TGTGCCAGCAGCCAATCTGGAGGGGCTGGCTACACCTTC. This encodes CASSQSGGAGYTF. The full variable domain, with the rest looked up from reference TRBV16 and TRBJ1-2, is GEEVAQTPKHLVRGEGQKAKLYCAPIKGHSYVFWYQQVLKNEFKFLISFQNENVFDETGMPKERFSAKCLPNSPCSLEIQATKLEDSAVYFCASSQSGGAGYTFGSGTRLTVV.

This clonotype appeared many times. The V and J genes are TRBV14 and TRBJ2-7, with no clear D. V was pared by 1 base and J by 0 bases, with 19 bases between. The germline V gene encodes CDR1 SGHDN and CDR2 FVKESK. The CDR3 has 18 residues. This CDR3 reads CASSQVSPAGPSSYEQYF. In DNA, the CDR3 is TGTGCCAGCAGCCAAGTTTCTCCTGCCGGGCCAAGCTCCTACGAGCAGTACTTC.

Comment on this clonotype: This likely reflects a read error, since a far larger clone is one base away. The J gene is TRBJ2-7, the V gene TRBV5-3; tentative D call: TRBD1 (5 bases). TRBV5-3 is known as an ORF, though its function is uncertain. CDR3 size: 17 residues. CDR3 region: CASSLGGRATSSYEQHF. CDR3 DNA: TGTGCCAGCAGCTTGGGTGGCAGGGCGACAAGCTCCTACGAGCAGCACTTC.

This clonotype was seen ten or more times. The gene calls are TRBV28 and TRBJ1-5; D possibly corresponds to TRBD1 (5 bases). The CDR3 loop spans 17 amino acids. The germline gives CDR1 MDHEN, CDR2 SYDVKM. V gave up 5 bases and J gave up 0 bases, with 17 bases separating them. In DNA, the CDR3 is TGTGCCAGCAGTCCCTCCCGAGGGACGGCTAGCAATCAGCCCCAGCATTTT. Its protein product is CASSPSRGTASNQPQHF.

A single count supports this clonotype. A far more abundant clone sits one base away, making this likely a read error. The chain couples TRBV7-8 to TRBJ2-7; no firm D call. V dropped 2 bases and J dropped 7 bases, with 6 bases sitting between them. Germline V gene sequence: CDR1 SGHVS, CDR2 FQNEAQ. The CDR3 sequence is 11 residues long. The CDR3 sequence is CASSLMNEQYF. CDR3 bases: TGTGCCAGCAGCTTAATGAATGAGCAGTACTTC. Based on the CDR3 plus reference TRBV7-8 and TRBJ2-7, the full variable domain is GAGVSQSPRYKVAKRGQDVALRCDPISGHVSLFWYQQALGQGPEFLTYFQNEAQLDKSGLPSDRFFAERPEGSVSTLKIQRTQQEDSAVYLCASSLMNEQYFGPGTRLTVT.

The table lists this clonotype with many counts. The DNA for the CDR3 is TGTGCCAGCAGCCAAGCGGCCCTATATGGCGAAAAACTGTTTTTT. Translation: CASSQAALYGEKLFF. V gene TRBV14 combines with J gene TRBJ1-4; D is unclear. Trimming shortened V by 1 base and J by 8 bases, and 14 bases separated the two germline ends. From germline, CDR1 is SGHDN and CDR2 FVKESK. There are 15 residues in the CDR3.

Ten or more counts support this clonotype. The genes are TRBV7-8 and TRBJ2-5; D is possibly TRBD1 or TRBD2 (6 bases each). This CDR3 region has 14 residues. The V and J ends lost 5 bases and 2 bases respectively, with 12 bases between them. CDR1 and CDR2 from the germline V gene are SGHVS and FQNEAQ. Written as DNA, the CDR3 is TGTGCCAGCAGCGGCGGGACACGTCAAGAGACCCAGTACTTC. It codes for CASSGGTRQETQYF.

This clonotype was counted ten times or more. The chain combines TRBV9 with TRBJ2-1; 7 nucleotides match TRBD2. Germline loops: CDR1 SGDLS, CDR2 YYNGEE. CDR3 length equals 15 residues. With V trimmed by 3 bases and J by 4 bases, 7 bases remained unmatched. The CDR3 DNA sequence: TGTGCCAGCAGCGCTAGCGGAGAGGTTTACAATGAGCAGTTCTTC. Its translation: CASSASGEVYNEQFF.

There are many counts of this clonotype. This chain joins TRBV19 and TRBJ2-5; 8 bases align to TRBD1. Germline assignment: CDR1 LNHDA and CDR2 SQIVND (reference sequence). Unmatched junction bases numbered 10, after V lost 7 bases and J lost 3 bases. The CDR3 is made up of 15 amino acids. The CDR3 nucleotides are TGTGCCAGTACTAGGAAGGGACAGGAGAAAGAGACCCAGTACTTC. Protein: CASTRKGQEKETQYF. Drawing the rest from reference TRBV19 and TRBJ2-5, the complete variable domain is DGGITQSPKYLFRKEGQNVTLSCEQNLNHDAMYWYRQDPGQGLRLIYYSQIVNDFQKGDIAEGYSVSREKKESFPLTVTSAQKNPTAFYLCASTRKGQEKETQYFGPGTRLLVL.